One and the same sample provided the 32 T cell receptor beta chains below, sequenced in a study of blood T cell repertoires in COVID-19. Produced via immunoSEQ multiplex PCR; TCRdb's table is partial and in-frame only. The sample has a few hundred thousand clones; about 91% are singletons. Sequencing input: peripheral blood. Receptors were obtained from a woman in her forties or fifties with COVID-19, enrolled during active disease.

The gene calls are TRBV3-1 (or the pseudogene TRBV3-2) and TRBJ1-2; D uncertain. V was trimmed by 1 base and J by 8 bases, leaving 17 bases between them. Germline CDR1 LGHDT, CDR2 YNNKEL (reference sequence). The CDR3 length is 15 residues. The CDR3 is CASSQGSEKSGGYTF. CDR3 bases: TGTGCCAGCAGCCAAGGAAGCGAGAAAAGTGGAGGCTACACCTTC.

V is TRBV6-6 and J is TRBJ2-7; 12 nucleotides line up with TRBD1. Germline CDR1 is MNHNY and CDR2 is SVGAGI (reference sequence). The V segment lost 1 base and the J segment 6 bases; nucleotides outside the gene matches: 7. This CDR3 is 16 amino acids long. DNA for the CDR3: TGTGCCAGCAGTTACTACCCGGGACAGGGGGCGAGCGAGCAGTACTTC. It encodes CASSYYPGQGASEQYF.

This clone appeared once. The V call is TRBV3-1 (or the pseudogene TRBV3-2), the J call TRBJ1-1; D possibly corresponds to TRBD1 (5 bases). Trimming removed 2 bases at V and 8 bases at J, with 12 bases between. CDR1 is LGHDT, CDR2 YNNKEL, per germline (reference sequence). The CDR3 contains 13 residues. The chain's CDR3 is CASSQWGQTEAFF. The CDR3 nucleotides read TGTGCCAGCAGCCAATGGGGCCAGACCGAAGCTTTCTTT.

The J gene is TRBJ2-2, the V gene TRBV4-1, with unresolved D. The CDR3 loop spans 14 amino acids. Germline CDR1 and CDR2: MGHRA and YSYEKL. The V end was cut by 2 bases, the J end by 4 bases, with 8 bases between. CDR3 sequence (DNA): TGCGCCAGCAGCCAACCTCTTATCACCGGGGAGCTGTTTTTT. It is translated as CASSQPLITGELFF.

This chain uses TRBV27 with TRBJ2-5; D may be TRBD1 (6 bases). This CDR3 is 12 amino acids long. Trimming left V 11 bases short and J 5 bases short, with 15 bases between. Germline V gives CDR1 MNHEY, CDR2 SMNVEV (reference sequence). The CDR3 nucleotides are TGTGCCGAGTTTTCCGACAGGGAGACCCAGTACTTC. As protein: CAEFSDRETQYF.

This rearrangement joins TRBV21-1 to TRBJ1-2. TRBV21-1 is recorded as a pseudogene. The CDR3 is made up of 14 amino acids. This chain's CDR3 is CPGYRGGRDYGYTF. CDR3 nucleotide sequence: TGTCCGGGATATCGGGGGGGACGTGACTATGGCTACACCTTC.

A few counts support this clone. The J gene is TRBJ1-6, the V gene TRBV18, with TRBD1 matching over 9 bases. The junction had 17 bases not matched to a gene; V was cut back by 5 bases and J by 6 bases. The germline V gene has CDR1 KGHSH and CDR2 LQKENI. The CDR3 is made up of 19 amino acids. The CDR3 reads CASSSLLRTGDGVNSPLHF. CDR3 sequence (DNA): TGTGCCAGCTCATCCTTACTTAGGACAGGGGATGGGGTTAATTCACCCCTCCACTTT.

This clone was picked up one time. The V and J genes are TRBV3-1 (or the pseudogene TRBV3-2) and TRBJ1-6, with 9 bases fitting TRBD1. The CDR3 has 15 residues. The germline V gene encodes CDR1 LGHDT and CDR2 YNNKEL (reference sequence). Unmatched junction bases numbered 9, after V lost 3 bases and J lost 12 bases. The CDR3 loop is CASSQTGTGSEPLHF. As DNA, the CDR3 is TGTGCCAGCAGCCAGACCGGGACAGGGTCTGAACCCCTCCACTTT.

CDR3 DNA: TGTGCCAGCAGCTCTGCGGGCCCGGAACTCAAAAGAACAACGACCGTCTACGGTGGAAACACCATATATTTT. It yields the protein CASSSAGPELKRTTTVYGGNTIYF. The chain couples TRBV7-1 to TRBJ1-3, with D unresolved. TRBV7-1 carries the ORF label, with uncertain function. Trimming removed 3 bases at V and 3 bases at J, with 39 bases between. CDR3 length equals 24 residues.

This chain uses TRBV13 with TRBJ2-2, with 8 bases fitting TRBD2. Trimming took 6 bases from V and 4 from J; bases not matched to a gene: 10. The CDR3 consists of 16 residues. The germline V gene encodes CDR1 PRHDT and CDR2 FYEKMQ (reference sequence). As DNA, the CDR3 is TGTGCCAGCAGGCCCCCGGGGGGGCCGGGCACCGGGGAGCTGTTTTTT. It is translated as CASRPPGGPGTGELFF.

V gene TRBV9 combines with J gene TRBJ1-1; no reliable D call. Germline V gene data show CDR1 as SGDLS and CDR2 as YYNGEE. The CDR3 sequence is 14 residues long. V lost 5 bases and J lost 2, with 13 bases in between. CDR3 protein: CASRRAAPNTEAFF. CDR3 bases: TGTGCCAGCAGGAGGGCTGCCCCAAACACTGAAGCTTTCTTT.

J is TRBJ1-5 and V is TRBV4-1; D remains unclear. This CDR3 comprises 17 residues. The V gene lost 1 base and the J gene lost 4 bases, with 17 bases spanning the gap. Germline lookup yields CDR1 MGHRA and CDR2 YSYEKL. CDR3 loop: CASSQASGPIVNQPQHF. For the CDR3, the DNA is TGCGCCAGCAGCCAAGCCAGCGGGCCCATAGTAAATCAGCCCCAGCATTTT.

CDR3 DNA sequence: TGTGCCAGCAGTCAAGGGCCGGGAGGGGCAGAGCAGTACTTC. This gives the protein CASSQGPGGAEQYF. The gene calls are TRBV28 and TRBJ2-7; 8 bases line up with TRBD2. Germline assignment: CDR1 MDHEN and CDR2 SYDVKM. V shed 5 bases, J shed 7 bases, and the junction held 10 bases outside the gene matches. The CDR3 covers 14 residues. Full variable domain (outside the CDR3, taken from reference TRBV28 and TRBJ2-7): DVKVTQSSRYLVKRTGEKVFLECVQDMDHENMFWYRQDPGLGLRLIYFSYDVKMKEKGDIPEGYSVSREKKERFSLILESASTNQTSMYLCASSQGPGGAEQYFGPGTRLTVT.

This clone came up a few times. The V call is TRBV7-9, the J call TRBJ2-7, with 11 bases identical to TRBD2. Unmatched junction bases numbered 10, after V lost 1 base and J lost 2 bases. Looked up from germline, CDR1 is SEHNR and CDR2 is FQNEAQ (reference sequence). The CDR3 is 18 amino acids. CDR3 DNA sequence: TGTGCCAGCAGCTTAGGAGGGGCGGGGACTAGCGGCACCTACGAGCAGTACTTC. This sequence encodes CASSLGGAGTSGTYEQYF.

This chain connects TRBV7-3 to TRBJ1-2; 10 nucleotides align to TRBD1. Trimming at V came to 6 bases and at J to 8 bases, leaving 9 bases not matched to a gene. The germline V gene encodes CDR1 SGHTA and CDR2 FQGTGA. The CDR3 has 14 amino acids. The chain's CDR3 is CASSPTGTGDGYTF. The CDR3 DNA sequence: TGTGCCAGCAGTCCCACCGGGACAGGGGACGGCTACACCTTC.

The V and J genes are TRBV6-5 and TRBJ2-7; D gene uncertain. The CDR3 covers 13 residues. Germline loops: CDR1 MNHEY, CDR2 SVGAGI. V was shortened by 6 bases and J by 1 base, with 10 bases between the two germline ends. CDR3 in amino acids: CASREFQSYEQYF. The DNA for the CDR3 is TGTGCCAGCAGGGAGTTCCAGTCCTACGAGCAGTACTTC.

This chain links TRBV6-5 with TRBJ2-5, with 7 bases aligning to TRBD2. The CDR3 loop spans 15 amino acids. After removal of 2 bases from V and 4 bases from J, the junction contained 7 bases not matched to a gene. Germline V gene lookup returns CDR1 MNHEY and CDR2 SVGAGI. This CDR3 is CASSYGRGVSETQYF. The CDR3 coding sequence is TGTGCCAGCAGTTACGGTCGGGGGGTCTCAGAGACCCAGTACTTC.

This clone was recorded a few times. This chain joins TRBV6-5 and TRBJ2-3; maybe TRBD2 (6 bases). Germline CDR1 MNHEY, CDR2 SVGAGI. This CDR3 spans 14 amino acids. Trimming stripped 4 bases from V and 4 bases from J, with 12 bases between. The DNA of the CDR3 is TGTGCCAGCAGTTCACAAGGGGAGGCAGATACGCAGTATTTT. Residues: CASSSQGEADTQYF.

The chain joins TRBV9 to TRBJ2-5; 9 positions match TRBD2. CDR1 and CDR2 from the germline V gene are SGDLS and YYNGEE. The CDR3 contains 16 residues. Trimming cost V 0 bases and J 5 bases; bases outside gene matches: 8. This CDR3 is CASSVDPGLARETQYF. The CDR3 DNA reads as TGTGCCAGCAGCGTAGACCCAGGACTAGCGCGTGAGACCCAGTACTTC. The entire variable domain, with the rest obtained from reference TRBV9 and TRBJ2-5, is as follows: DSGVTQTPKHLITATGQRVTLRCSPRSGDLSVYWYQQSLDQGLQFLIQYYNGEERAKGNILERFSAQQFPDLHSELNLSSLELGDSALYFCASSVDPGLARETQYFGPGTRLLVL.

The chain joins TRBV7-9 to TRBJ2-2; weak D call: TRBD1 (5 bases). The CDR3 loop spans 13 amino acids. Per the germline V gene, CDR1 is SEHNR and CDR2 is FQNEAQ (reference sequence). Trimming stripped 5 bases from V and 6 bases from J, with 10 bases between. CDR3 in DNA: TGTGCCAGCAGCCCAGACAGTGCCGGGGAGCTGTTTTTT. Translated: CASSPDSAGELFF. Full variable domain (missing parts from reference TRBV7-9 and TRBJ2-2): DTGVSQNPRHKITKRGQNVTFRCDPISEHNRLYWYRQTLGQGPEFLTYFQNEAQLEKSRLLSDRFSAERPKGSFSTLEIQRTEQGDSAMYLCASSPDSAGELFFGEGSRLTVL.

The CDR3 loop reads CASIGGGNEQFF. CDR3 sequence (DNA): TGTGCCAGCATCGGCGGGGGCAATGAGCAGTTCTTC. The chain couples TRBV2 to TRBJ2-1; 7 bases map to TRBD2. The CDR3 has 12 residues. CDR1 is SNHLY and CDR2 is FYNNEI in the germline V gene. Trimming took 7 bases from V and 6 from J; bases not matched to a gene: 3.

This clone was observed a single time. The V call is TRBV24-1, the J call TRBJ1-2, with a possible D match to TRBD1 (6 bases). With 9 bases removed from V and 3 bases from J, the gap between germline ends came to 13 bases. Germline CDR1 reads KGHDR; CDR2 reads SFDVKD. This CDR3 contains 13 residues. DNA for the CDR3: TGTGCCACCCGTCCAGGGGACGACTATGGCTACACCTTC. Its translation: CATRPGDDYGYTF.

The chain links TRBV27 to TRBJ1-1; no clear D. Germline loops: CDR1 MNHEY, CDR2 SMNVEV (reference sequence). V lost 5 bases, J lost 10 bases, and 11 bases lay in between. The CDR3 is 11 amino acids. The DNA of the CDR3 is TGTGCCAGCAGTCCGGAGGGTATAGCTTTCTTT. Protein product: CASSPEGIAFF.

The V and J genes are TRBV7-9 and TRBJ1-1, with 8 bases aligning to TRBD1. The V segment lost 3 bases and the J segment 2 bases; nucleotides outside the gene matches: 5. Germline lookup yields CDR1 SEHNR and CDR2 FQNEAQ (reference sequence). The CDR3 has 15 residues. The DNA of the CDR3 is TGTGCCAGCAGCTTTCCCCAGGGGGCCAACACTGAAGCTTTCTTT. Translating gives CASSFPQGANTEAFF.

The chain couples TRBV9 to TRBJ1-1, with D possibly being TRBD1 (5 bases). From germline, CDR1 is SGDLS and CDR2 YYNGEE. The CDR3 has 13 residues. Trimming took off 5 bases at V and 1 base at J, with 9 bases between the two ends. Here the CDR3 DNA reads TGTGCCAGCAGTGACGGGGGGAACACTGAAGCTTTCTTT. It yields the protein CASSDGGNTEAFF.

The rearrangement joins TRBV19 to TRBJ2-1; TRBD1 aligns across 10 bases. Germline V gene data show CDR1 as LNHDA and CDR2 as SQIVND (reference sequence). The J segment lost 9 bases and the V segment lost 7 bases, leaving 9 bases of the junction unmatched. This CDR3 is built from 14 residues. CDR3 loop: CASTLTGGGGEQFF. The CDR3 coding sequence is TGTGCCAGTACCTTGACAGGGGGCGGCGGTGAGCAGTTCTTC.

The chain is built from TRBV11-3 and TRBJ2-3, with 7 nucleotides matching TRBD1. The V gene end was trimmed by 1 base and the J gene end by 5 bases; junction bases not matched to a gene: 6. The CDR3 has 15 residues. Germline loops: CDR1 SGHNT, CDR2 YENEEA. In nucleotides, the CDR3 is TGTGCCAGCAGCTTAGGTGGGACAGTAGAAGATACGCAGTATTTT. It codes for CASSLGGTVEDTQYF.

On this clone itself: The same CDR3 is also encoded by other DNA sequences in this sample. This chain connects TRBV11-2 to TRBJ2-5, with D uncertain. Trimming stripped 3 bases from V and 4 bases from J, with 3 bases between. The CDR3 spans 11 residues. Germline values: CDR1 SGHAT, CDR2 FQNNGV. CDR3 bases: TGTGCCAGCAGCTTCAGAGAGACCCAGTACTTC. Translating gives CASSFRETQYF.

The gene calls are TRBV5-6 and TRBJ2-7, with 12 bases identical to TRBD1. Per the germline V gene, CDR1 is SGHDT and CDR2 is YYEEEE. V lost 4 bases to trimming and J lost 3 bases; unmatched junction nucleotides: 2. The CDR3 loop spans 14 amino acids. The CDR3: CASSGTGGLYEQYF. In DNA, the CDR3 is TGTGCCAGCAGCGGGACAGGGGGCCTCTACGAGCAGTACTTC.

The chain is built from TRBV5-3 and TRBJ1-2, with TRBD1 matching over 7 bases. TRBV5-3 is reported as an ORF; its role is uncertain. V shed 2 bases and J 6 bases; nucleotides not matched to a gene: 16. The CDR3 has 17 residues. DNA for the CDR3: TGTGCCAGAAGCTTACCTCCCAGGGGGTCAAGGTTGGATGGCTACACCTTC. It specifies CARSLPPRGSRLDGYTF.

This rearrangement joins TRBV10-2 to TRBJ1-6; D possibly corresponds to TRBD1 (6 bases). With 3 bases removed from V and 7 bases from J, the gap between germline ends came to 16 bases. The germline V gene has CDR1 WSHSY and CDR2 SAAADI. The CDR3 consists of 16 residues. The CDR3 reads CASSDGSGQINSPLHF. The CDR3 DNA sequence: TGCGCCAGCAGTGATGGATCAGGACAGATCAATTCACCCCTCCACTTT.

The chain joins TRBV19 to TRBJ2-7, with a possible D match to TRBD1 (6 bases). Trimming left V 2 bases short and J 0 bases short, with 11 bases between. The CDR3 consists of 15 residues. Germline CDR1 reads LNHDA; CDR2 reads SQIVND (reference sequence). The CDR3 is CASSIYAGASYEQYF. In nucleotides, the CDR3 is TGTGCCAGTAGTATATACGCAGGGGCCTCCTACGAGCAGTACTTC. The variable domain in full, completed from reference TRBV19 and TRBJ2-7, reads DGGITQSPKYLFRKEGQNVTLSCEQNLNHDAMYWYRQDPGQGLRLIYYSQIVNDFQKGDIAEGYSVSREKKESFPLTVTSAQKNPTAFYLCASSIYAGASYEQYFGPGTRLTVT.